Presented here are 25 T cell receptor beta chains from one specimen sequenced in a study of CD8 T cells in Susac syndrome. The RNA input was roughly 0.5 to 1 ug, and it was reverse transcribed with random hexamers. TCRdb recomputed calls from the immunoSEQ multiplex PCR reads with MiXCR, one row per CDR3 protein. The sample includes approximately 120,000 distinct CDR3 sequences, about 96% of them seen just once. Sequenced input: CD4+ T cells from PBMCs. The receptors here all came from a human donor in good health.

The gene calls are TRBV28 and TRBJ2-2, with TRBD2 identical over 7 bases. V dropped 7 bases and J dropped 6; count of bases not matched to a gene: 23. This CDR3 has 19 residues. CDR1 and CDR2 (germline): MDHEN, SYDVKM. The DNA of the CDR3 is TGTGCCAGCACCCCTTCCCTCGGAGCGGGGCCGCGGGATCCCGGGGAGCTGTTTTTT. Its protein is CASTPSLGAGPRDPGELFF.

The V call is TRBV2, the J call TRBJ1-2; D is possibly TRBD1 (5 bases). There are 12 residues in the CDR3. Trimming left V 7 bases short and J 8 bases short, with 14 bases between. Germline V lookup: CDR1 SNHLY, CDR2 FYNNEI. The CDR3 DNA reads TGTGCCAGCAAGGGAATGGGGGTCGGCTACACCTTC. It translates to CASKGMGVGYTF.

A single count supports this clonotype. V usage is TRBV7-9 and J usage is TRBJ2-5; weak D call: TRBD2 (5 bases). The germline V gene encodes CDR1 SEHNR and CDR2 FQNEAQ (reference sequence). CDR3 length equals 16 residues. Trimming removed 3 bases from V and 1 base from J, with 15 bases in between. The CDR3 nucleotides are TGTGCCAGCAGCTTTAAGGGTAGCGCTACCCAAGAGACCCAGTACTTC. Its translation: CASSFKGSATQETQYF.

The chain has TRBV20-1 and TRBJ1-1; the D gene is possibly TRBD1 (5 bases). V was shortened by 6 bases and J by 1 base, with 18 bases between the two germline ends. Per germline, CDR1 DFQATT and CDR2 SNEGSKA (reference sequence). This CDR3 region has 15 residues. CDR3 residues: CSAWAQTVRNTEAFF. In DNA form, the CDR3 reads TGCAGTGCCTGGGCCCAGACAGTAAGGAACACTGAAGCTTTCTTT.

The chain uses TRBV4-3 and TRBJ2-3; D uncertain. The germline V gene has CDR1 LGHNA and CDR2 YSLEER. The V end lost 1 base, the J end lost 3 bases, and 23 bases lay between the germline ends. This CDR3 region has 19 residues. The CDR3 DNA is TGCGCCAGCAGCCAAGCGGCCCTGAAGGAGTCAGCTTTTACAGATACGCAGTATTTT. Translated: CASSQAALKESAFTDTQYF.

The V call is TRBV12-3 or TRBV12-4, the J call TRBJ1-5; perhaps TRBD1 as D (6 bases). The germline V and J ends were trimmed by 3 bases and 4 bases, with 7 bases remaining between them. The CDR3 runs to 13 residues. CDR3 loop: CASSLRGNQPQHF. The CDR3 DNA follows: TGTGCCAGCAGTTTGAGGGGGAATCAGCCCCAGCATTTT.

This chain links TRBV3-1 with TRBJ1-4, with D maybe TRBD1 (5 bases). Germline CDR1 and CDR2: LGHDT and YNNKEL (reference sequence). Trimming left V 3 bases short and J 1 base short, with 15 bases between. This CDR3 comprises 17 residues. The chain's CDR3 is CASSHSNPGRTNEKLFF. DNA of the CDR3: TGTGCCAGCAGCCACAGTAACCCAGGGAGAACTAATGAAAAACTGTTTTTT.

The rearrangement uses TRBV30 and TRBJ1-4, with TRBD1 matching 7 bases. Germline loops: CDR1 GTSNPN, CDR2 SVGIG (reference sequence). The CDR3 length is 14 residues. The junction had 9 bases not matched to a gene; V was cut back by 4 bases and J by 7 bases. This chain's CDR3 is CAWNADRTSEKLFF. In nucleotides, the CDR3 is TGTGCCTGGAATGCGGACAGGACAAGTGAAAAACTGTTTTTT.

Only a few counts were recorded for this clonotype. This chain uses TRBV7-9 with TRBJ2-7, with D perhaps TRBD2 (6 bases). CDR3 length equals 11 residues. Germline values: CDR1 SEHNR, CDR2 FQNEAQ (reference sequence). Deletions cut 5 bases from V and 7 bases from J, with 9 bases between. CDR3 DNA: TGTGCCAGCAGCCCCCGGGAGGAGCAGTACTTC. As protein: CASSPREEQYF.

The chain carries TRBV2 and TRBJ2-3; TRBD1 aligns across 7 bases. CDR1 is SNHLY and CDR2 is FYNNEI in the germline V gene. The ends lost 6 bases at V and 2 bases at J; junction bases unmatched: 2. The CDR3 has 13 amino acids. The CDR3 DNA reads as TGTGCCAGCAGGGGACAGCCCACAGATACGCAGTATTTT. Translated, it gives CASRGQPTDTQYF.

The V gene is TRBV20-1, the J gene TRBJ2-2; no firm D call. The CDR3 has 13 residues. The germline gives CDR1 DFQATT, CDR2 SNEGSKA (reference sequence). Between the trimmed V and J ends, which lost 7 bases and 3 bases, there was a span of 12 bases. The CDR3 region has the DNA TGCAGTGTCAATAGGAGAGACACCGGGGAGCTGTTTTTT. Amino acids: CSVNRRDTGELFF.

The CDR3 nucleotides are TGTGCCAGCAGCACCGCCCAGGGGATGAACACTGAAGCTTTCTTT. Translation: CASSTAQGMNTEAFF. The V gene is TRBV7-9, the J gene TRBJ1-1; possibly TRBD1 for D (6 bases). This CDR3 is 15 amino acids long. Germline V lookup: CDR1 SEHNR, CDR2 FQNEAQ (reference sequence). V lost 5 bases, J lost 0 bases, and 13 bases lay in between.

The chain recombines TRBV29-1 with TRBJ1-1; 7 bases map to TRBD1. The CDR3 spans 13 residues. Germline CDR1 and CDR2: SQVTM and ANQGSEA. V lost 7 bases, J lost 4 bases, and 9 bases stayed unmatched. The CDR3 spells CSGKDRWGTEAFF. The CDR3 DNA follows: TGCAGCGGCAAGGACAGGTGGGGCACTGAAGCTTTCTTT.

This clonotype was detected a few times. The chain links TRBV18 to TRBJ1-1; 9 nucleotides line up with TRBD1. Germline V gene sequence: CDR1 KGHSH, CDR2 LQKENI. Trimming took 6 bases from V and 1 from J; bases not matched to a gene: 0. The CDR3 is made up of 13 amino acids. The CDR3 nucleotides are TGTGCCAGCTCGGGACAGGGGAACACTGAAGCTTTCTTT. Translated: CASSGQGNTEAFF. Supplemented by reference TRBV18 and TRBJ1-1, the full variable domain reads NAGVMQNPRHLVRRRGQEARLRCSPMKGHSHVYWYRQLPEEGLKFMVYLQKENIIDESGMPKERFSAEFPKEGPSILRIQQVVRGDSAAYFCASSGQGNTEAFFGQGTRLTVV.

CDR3: CASRSGTSVSEQYF. CDR3 DNA: TGTGCCAGCAGGTCCGGGACTAGCGTTTCCGAGCAGTACTTC. The chain uses TRBV2 and TRBJ2-7, with 10 bases aligning to TRBD2. The V gene end was trimmed by 6 bases and the J gene end by 6 bases; junction bases not matched to a gene: 8. Germline values: CDR1 SNHLY, CDR2 FYNNEI. This CDR3 contains 14 residues.

The chain is built from TRBV4-1 and TRBJ2-5; a weak D match, TRBD2 (6 bases). Germline values: CDR1 MGHRA, CDR2 YSYEKL. This CDR3 has 15 residues. Trimming shortened V by 4 bases and J by 5 bases, and 17 bases separated the two germline ends. The CDR3 coding sequence is TGCGCCAGCAGCCTGGCTCGGGGGTTCTCGGAGACCCAGTACTTC. It specifies CASSLARGFSETQYF.

The chain employs TRBV2 and TRBJ2-1; 12 nucleotides align to TRBD2. Germline-derived CDR1 and CDR2 are SNHLY and FYNNEI. The CDR3 contains 16 residues. V lost 6 bases, J lost 5 bases, and 8 bases stayed unmatched. CDR3 amino acids: CASSQELAGGHNEQFF. The CDR3 region has the DNA TGTGCCAGCAGCCAAGAGCTAGCGGGGGGGCACAATGAGCAGTTCTTC.

The CDR3 here is CASSLKGVAEAFF. In DNA, the CDR3 is TGTGCCAGCAGCTTGAAGGGGGTCGCTGAAGCTTTCTTT. The gene calls are TRBV5-4 and TRBJ1-1; a possible D gene is TRBD1 (6 bases). The germline V gene encodes CDR1 SGHNT and CDR2 YYREEE (reference sequence). This CDR3 contains 13 residues. V lost 1 base to trimming and J lost 6 bases, with 10 bases between them.

This sequence joins TRBV3-1 and TRBJ1-1; TRBD1 might be the D (6 bases). The CDR3 consists of 15 residues. V shed 4 bases and J shed 0 bases, with 12 bases lying between them. From germline, CDR1 is LGHDT and CDR2 YNNKEL (reference sequence). The CDR3: CASSRGQSVNTEAFF. The CDR3 nucleotides read TGTGCCAGCAGCCGAGGACAGTCTGTGAACACTGAAGCTTTCTTT. The whole variable domain, remainder taken from reference TRBV3-1 and TRBJ1-1, is DTAVSQTPKYLVTQMGNDKSIKCEQNLGHDTMYWYKQDSKKFLKIMFSYNNKELIINETVPNRFSPKSPDKAHLNLHINSLELGDSAVYFCASSRGQSVNTEAFFGQGTRLTVV.

The chain couples TRBV6-1 to TRBJ2-5, with TRBD1 matching 7 bases. Germline values: CDR1 MNHNS, CDR2 SASEGT. This CDR3 region has 13 residues. J gave up 1 base and V 6 bases, and 2 bases lay outside the gene matches. The CDR3 DNA sequence: TGTGCCAGCAGGACAGGGCCCCAAGAGACCCAGTACTTC. It translates to CASRTGPQETQYF.

The gene calls are TRBV28 and TRBJ2-1; perhaps TRBD1 as D (6 bases). The germline gives CDR1 MDHEN, CDR2 SYDVKM. Trimming took off 6 bases at V and 0 bases at J, with 12 bases between the two ends. This CDR3 has 15 amino acids. The CDR3 nucleotides are TGTGCCAGCAGGGTCCAGGGGAGCTCCTACAATGAGCAGTTCTTC. Protein: CASRVQGSSYNEQFF.

This clonotype was seen a single time. This chain joins TRBV7-2 and TRBJ2-5; TRBD1 is a possible D gene (5 bases). The length of the CDR3 is 16 residues. V dropped 1 base and J dropped 1 base, with 13 bases sitting between them. The germline gives CDR1 SGHTA, CDR2 FQGNSA. The CDR3 region is CASSLGPGNTQETQYF. The CDR3, as DNA: TGTGCCAGCAGCTTAGGCCCAGGGAACACCCAAGAGACCCAGTACTTC.

The rearrangement joins TRBV18 to TRBJ2-1; TRBD1 might be the D (6 bases). Germline V gene data show CDR1 as KGHSH and CDR2 as LQKENI. The CDR3 extends over 15 amino acids. The V end was cut by 3 bases, the J end by 5 bases, with 14 bases between. The CDR3 nucleotides are TGTGCCAGCTCACCCGGGACACAAATAAACAATGAGCAGTTCTTC. It is translated as CASSPGTQINNEQFF.

The genes are TRBV18 and TRBJ2-7, with D unclear. Germline V gene sequence: CDR1 KGHSH, CDR2 LQKENI. The V end was cut by 4 bases, the J end by 5 bases, with 9 bases between. The CDR3 length is 12 residues. This CDR3 reads CASSQAANEQYF. In DNA, the CDR3 is TGTGCCAGCTCACAGGCAGCTAACGAGCAGTACTTC.

In its sample, this clonotype was seen once. J is TRBJ2-6 and V is TRBV5-1; D remains ambiguous. CDR3 length: 16 residues. Germline-derived CDR1 and CDR2 are SGHRS and YFSETQ. The germline V and J ends were trimmed by 4 bases and 0 bases, with 11 bases remaining between them. The CDR3 is CASSPRLISGANVLTF. CDR3 coding DNA: TGCGCCAGCAGCCCCCGACTGATCTCTGGGGCCAACGTCCTGACTTTC.